Each of the 21 T cell receptor beta chains below was sequenced from the same sample in a study of CD8 T cells in ankylosing spondylitis. Study-wide points: Ankylosing spondylitis blood seemed to carry a telltale TCR beta motif made of several highly homologous variants.

TCRdb processed the 5' RACE reads anew with MiXCR; each CDR3 protein has one entry. Of 200,000 to 250,000 distinct CDR3 sequences listed, about 18% are singletons. Their antigen targets remain unknown. The material sequenced was blood, either unsorted or a sorted T cell fraction (not recorded which). These TCRs come from a male donor with ankylosing spondylitis.

This clonotype has just a few counts. The rearrangement joins TRBV28 to TRBJ2-7; D is perhaps TRBD1 (5 bases). The CDR3 is made up of 16 amino acids. Germline V gene sequence: CDR1 MDHEN, CDR2 SYDVKM. The V end lost 0 bases, the J end lost 0 bases, and 12 bases lay between the germline ends. The CDR3 spells CASSLWPREASYEQYF. CDR3 coding DNA: TGTGCCAGCAGTTTATGGCCCAGGGAAGCCTCCTACGAGCAGTACTTC. Using reference TRBV28 and TRBJ2-7 for the parts outside the CDR3, the full variable domain is DVKVTQSSRYLVKRTGEKVFLECVQDMDHENMFWYRQDPGLGLRLIYFSYDVKMKEKGDIPEGYSVSREKKERFSLILESASTNQTSMYLCASSLWPREASYEQYFGPGTRLTVT.

V is TRBV6-5 and J is TRBJ2-3, with no clear D. The CDR3 runs 12 residues. The germline V gene encodes CDR1 MNHEY and CDR2 SVGAGI. V was cut by 6 bases and J by 8 bases, with 12 bases left in between. The CDR3 sequence: CASSPLGGTQYF. Here the CDR3 DNA reads TGTGCCAGCAGCCCCCTCGGTGGTACGCAGTATTTT.

This clonotype was recorded only once. This chain links TRBV5-1 with TRBJ2-2; D is perhaps TRBD1 (5 bases). V lost 4 bases and J lost 6, with 19 bases in between. The germline gives CDR1 SGHRS, CDR2 YFSETQ. CDR3 length equals 16 residues. The DNA of the CDR3 is TGCGCCAGCAGCCCAGCCGGGTCAGGGAAGGCCGGGGAGCTGTTTTTT. Residues: CASSPAGSGKAGELFF.

This clonotype turned up a few times. The rearrangement joins TRBV20-1 to TRBJ2-6; TRBD2 matches 10 bases. Per the germline V gene, CDR1 is DFQATT and CDR2 is SNEGSKA (reference sequence). J was trimmed by 0 bases and V by 0 bases; bases with no gene match: 8. The length of the CDR3 is 19 residues. DNA for the CDR3: TGCAGTGCTAGAGATCTTCACCTAGCGGGGGACTCTGGGGCCAACGTCCTGACTTTC. The encoded protein is CSARDLHLAGDSGANVLTF.

The rearrangement joins TRBV7-9 to TRBJ2-2, with a weak D call TRBD2 (6 bases). CDR3 length: 16 amino acids. CDR1 is SEHNR and CDR2 is FQNEAQ in the germline V gene (reference sequence). Between the trimmed V and J ends, which lost 1 base and 2 bases, there was a span of 11 bases. In nucleotides, the CDR3 is TGTGCCAGCAGCTTAGTGGGACTGGACAACACCGGGGAGCTGTTTTTT. Its protein product is CASSLVGLDNTGELFF. Looking up the rest from reference TRBV7-9 and TRBJ2-2 gives the full variable domain: DTGVSQNPRHKITKRGQNVTFRCDPISEHNRLYWYRQTLGQGPEFLTYFQNEAQLEKSRLLSDRFSAERPKGSFSTLEIQRTEQGDSAMYLCASSLVGLDNTGELFFGEGSRLTVL.

This clonotype showed up just a few times. The CDR3 DNA sequence: TGTGCCAGCAGTTTAATGGGACAGGGCTATGGCTACACCTTC. The encoded protein is CASSLMGQGYGYTF. The rearrangement joins TRBV28 to TRBJ1-2; 9 bases line up with TRBD1. This CDR3 spans 14 amino acids. V shed 2 bases, J shed 4 bases, and the junction held 2 bases outside the gene matches. The germline V gene has CDR1 MDHEN and CDR2 SYDVKM.

This chain joins TRBV7-6 and TRBJ2-1; D is perhaps TRBD1 (5 bases). The germline gives CDR1 SGHVS, CDR2 FNYEAQ. Trimming left V 4 bases short and J 10 bases short, with 8 bases between. The CDR3 consists of 11 residues. This chain's CDR3 is CASSSTDEQFF. In nucleotides, the CDR3 is TGTGCCAGCAGCTCGACAGACGAGCAGTTCTTC.

In this sample, this clonotype turned up a few times. The genes are TRBV29-1 and TRBJ1-5; tentative D call: TRBD1 (5 bases). V was shortened by 4 bases and J by 0 bases, with 13 bases between the two germline ends. The CDR3 is 15 amino acids. The germline V gene encodes CDR1 SQVTM and CDR2 ANQGSEA. For the CDR3, the DNA is TGCAGCGTTGTAACGGGGCGGGGTAGCAATCAGCCCCAGCATTTT. Translation gives CSVVTGRGSNQPQHF. Full variable domain (outside the CDR3, taken from reference TRBV29-1 and TRBJ1-5): SAVISQKPSRDICQRGTSLTIQCQVDSQVTMMFWYRQQPGQSLTLIATANQGSEATYESGFVIDKFPISRPNLTFSTLTVSNMSPEDSSIYLCSVVTGRGSNQPQHFGDGTRLSIL.

This clonotype was seen only a few times. V is TRBV3-1 and J is TRBJ2-1, with 7 bases fitting TRBD1. Germline CDR1 LGHDT, CDR2 YNNKEL (reference sequence). This CDR3 comprises 15 residues. After removal of 0 bases from V and 3 bases from J, the junction contained 2 bases not matched to a gene. The chain's CDR3 is CASSQDWTGYNEQFF. The CDR3 DNA is TGTGCCAGCAGCCAAGATTGGACAGGCTACAATGAGCAGTTCTTC.

This clonotype was recorded many times. The chain has TRBV29-1 and TRBJ2-6; D ambiguous. The CDR3 loop spans 17 amino acids. Deletions cut 4 bases from V and 2 bases from J, with 18 bases between. Germline CDR1 and CDR2: SQVTM and ANQGSEA. CDR3 nucleotides: TGCAGCGTTGGTTCACTGGTAGGCACCCCTGGGGCCAACGTCCTGACTTTC. As protein: CSVGSLVGTPGANVLTF.

This clonotype has only a few counts. The chain combines TRBV5-1 with TRBJ2-3, with D unclear. Germline CDR1 and CDR2: SGHRS and YFSETQ. The CDR3 loop spans 14 amino acids. V gave up 4 bases and J gave up 6 bases, with 15 bases separating them. Written as DNA, the CDR3 is TGCGCCAGCAGCCTAGAGGACCTCGCGGATACGCAGTATTTT. It codes for CASSLEDLADTQYF.

This chain links TRBV4-2 with TRBJ1-5; D is undetermined. The V end lost 0 bases, the J end lost 3 bases, and 3 bases lay between the germline ends. This CDR3 contains 13 residues. Germline V gene sequence: CDR1 LGHNA, CDR2 YNFKEQ. CDR3 sequence: CASSQESNQPQHF. The CDR3 nucleotides are TGTGCCAGCAGCCAAGAATCCAATCAGCCCCAGCATTTT.

This clonotype was counted a few times. V gene TRBV5-1 combines with J gene TRBJ1-2, with a weak D call TRBD1 (6 bases). The CDR3 has 12 amino acids. Germline V gene lookup returns CDR1 SGHRS and CDR2 YFSETQ. V lost 0 bases, J lost 6 bases, and 6 bases lay in between. Here the CDR3 DNA reads TGCGCCAGCAGCTTGGACAGGGATGGCTACACCTTC. It yields the protein CASSLDRDGYTF.

This clonotype turned up a few times. This sequence joins TRBV14 and TRBJ2-7; either TRBD1 or TRBD2 may fit D (5 bases each). The CDR3 has 14 residues. CDR1 SGHDN and CDR2 FVKESK come from the germline V gene. Deletions cut 3 bases from V and 2 bases from J, with 11 bases between. In DNA form, the CDR3 reads TGTGCCAGCAGCCACTGGGACGGAGCCTACGAGCAGTACTTC. It yields the protein CASSHWDGAYEQYF.

This clonotype has a handful of counts. This CDR3 is CASSLGDINTEAFF. In nucleotides, the CDR3 is TGTGCCAGCAGCTTAGGAGATATCAACACTGAAGCTTTCTTT. The chain carries TRBV7-9 and TRBJ1-1; D ambiguous. Germline-derived CDR1 and CDR2 are SEHNR and FQNEAQ (reference sequence). The CDR3 length is 14 residues. V was cut by 1 base and J by 2 bases, with 8 bases left in between.

The chain couples TRBV3-1 to TRBJ2-1; D gene ambiguous. Per the germline V gene, CDR1 is LGHDT and CDR2 is YNNKEL (reference sequence). The CDR3 is made up of 14 amino acids. The V gene lost 3 bases and the J gene lost 4 bases, with 10 bases spanning the gap. CDR3 DNA sequence: TGTGCCAGCAGCCATGACCGATGGTACAATGAGCAGTTCTTC. As protein: CASSHDRWYNEQFF.

The chain has TRBV10-3 and TRBJ2-2; possibly TRBD1 for D (6 bases). The CDR3 sequence is 16 residues long. Trimming stripped 3 bases from V and 2 bases from J, with 13 bases between. CDR1 and CDR2 from the germline V gene are ENHRY and SYGVKD. CDR3: CAISDSQGHNTGELFF. As DNA, the CDR3 is TGTGCCATCAGTGATTCTCAGGGACATAACACCGGGGAGCTGTTTTTT.

V gene TRBV28 combines with J gene TRBJ2-5; TRBD2 aligns across 9 bases. After removal of 2 bases from V and 4 bases from J, the junction contained 8 bases not matched to a gene. The V gene's germline CDR1 is MDHEN and CDR2 SYDVKM. The CDR3 sequence is 16 residues long. In DNA, the CDR3 is TGTGCCAGCAGTTTAATAGCGGGGGCGCAGAGAGAGACCCAGTACTTC. Translation gives CASSLIAGAQRETQYF.

The rearrangement uses TRBV10-3 and TRBJ2-5; a possible D gene is TRBD1 (5 bases). Germline CDR1 ENHRY, CDR2 SYGVKD. V shed 0 bases and J shed 5 bases, with 10 bases lying between them. The length of the CDR3 is 14 residues. The CDR3 sequence: CAISESGAGETQYF. The CDR3 DNA is TGTGCCATCAGTGAGTCTGGGGCCGGGGAGACCCAGTACTTC.

This chain links TRBV14 with TRBJ2-5; the D gene is possibly TRBD1 (6 bases). Germline-derived CDR1 and CDR2 are SGHDN and FVKESK. The ends were cut back, 6 bases at V and 1 base at J, with 12 bases in the middle. This CDR3 is 14 amino acids long. In DNA, the CDR3 is TGTGCCAGCAGTTCAGGACAGTTCCAAGAGACCCAGTACTTC. Amino acid sequence: CASSSGQFQETQYF.

This clonotype was seen more than once but under ten times. The chain recombines TRBV6-5 with TRBJ2-5, with 7 bases matching TRBD2. CDR1 is MNHEY, CDR2 SVGAGI, per germline. The CDR3 runs to 12 residues. J lost 7 bases, V lost 6 bases, and 5 bases had no gene match. This chain's CDR3 is CASRGGSPTQYF. As DNA, the CDR3 is TGTGCCAGCAGGGGAGGGTCCCCGACCCAGTACTTC.